Following are 17 T cell receptor beta chains from one sample sequenced in a study of blood T cell repertoires in COVID-19. TCRdb's table, derived via immunoSEQ multiplex PCR, lists solely in-frame clones and lacks some. In the table there are around 91,000 clones, 85% of which are singletons. Sequences were obtained from peripheral blood. These TCRs come from a man at least 80 years old with acute or convalescent COVID-19.

This sequence joins TRBV6-6 and TRBJ1-5; TRBD1 aligns across 7 bases. After removal of 2 bases from V and 0 bases from J, the junction contained 1 base not matched to a gene. Germline loops: CDR1 MNHNY, CDR2 SVGAGI (reference sequence). CDR3 size: 15 residues. For the CDR3, the DNA is TGTGCCAGCAGTTACGGGACAGCTAGCAATCAGCCCCAGCATTTT. Its translation: CASSYGTASNQPQHF.

The chain uses TRBV28 and TRBJ1-2; D is unresolved. The length of the CDR3 is 11 residues. V was cut by 11 bases and J by 8 bases, with 15 bases left in between. CDR1 and CDR2 (germline): MDHEN, SYDVKM. CDR3 in DNA: TGTGCCGCGACAAAGTTGCGCGGCTACACCTTC. Protein: CAATKLRGYTF.

In the case of this clone: One junction end disagrees with the germline gene, perhaps due to a read error. The chain combines TRBV7-7 with TRBJ2-5; 7 nucleotides match TRBD2. The CDR3 is 15 amino acids. Germline V lookup: CDR1 SSHAT, CDR2 FNYEAQ (reference sequence). In nucleotides, the CDR3 is TGTGCTAGCAGCTTGGGATTGGGAGGGCAAGAGACCCAGTACTTC. The encoded protein is CASSLGLGGQETQYF.

This chain joins TRBV24-1 and TRBJ2-2; no clear D gene. Germline assignment: CDR1 KGHDR and CDR2 SFDVKD. CDR3 length equals 13 residues. V was cut by 7 bases and J by 0 bases, with 5 bases left in between. Written as DNA, the CDR3 is TGTGCCACCAGCACAGCGAACACCGGGGAGCTGTTTTTT. This encodes CATSTANTGELFF.

This clone was found a few times. The chain combines TRBV2 with TRBJ1-6; D uncertain. CDR3 size: 15 residues. The germline gives CDR1 SNHLY, CDR2 FYNNEI. Trimming took 3 bases from V and 7 from J, leaving 13 bases between them. In DNA, the CDR3 is TGTGCCAGCAGTGATAGTTCAGGATTCAATTCACCCCTCCACTTT. Its protein is CASSDSSGFNSPLHF. The full variable domain, with the rest looked up from reference TRBV2 and TRBJ1-6, is EPEVTQTPSHQVTQMGQEVILRCVPISNHLYFYWYRQILGQKVEFLVSFYNNEISEKSEIFDDQFSVERPDGSNFTLKIRSTKLEDSAMYFCASSDSSGFNSPLHFGNGTRLTVT.

The chain has TRBV4-1 and TRBJ1-1; 8 bases are shared with TRBD1. V lost 0 bases, J lost 2 bases, and 2 bases stayed unmatched. This CDR3 has 15 amino acids. Germline V gene sequence: CDR1 MGHRA, CDR2 YSYEKL. CDR3 loop: CASSQEGQVNTEAFF. The CDR3 nucleotides are TGCGCCAGCAGCCAAGAGGGACAGGTAAACACTGAAGCTTTCTTT.

The chain recombines TRBV9 with TRBJ2-2, with D perhaps matching TRBD1 (5 bases). The germline V and J ends were trimmed by 3 bases and 0 bases, with 6 bases remaining between them. This CDR3 region has 14 residues. Germline V lookup: CDR1 SGDLS, CDR2 YYNGEE. Here the CDR3 DNA reads TGTGCCAGCAGCGGGGGCCCGAACACCGGGGAGCTGTTTTTT. Protein sequence: CASSGGPNTGELFF.

Only one count was recorded for this clone. The chain links TRBV18 to TRBJ1-4; 9 bases are shared with TRBD1. J was trimmed by 7 bases and V by 6 bases; bases with no gene match: 6. There are 14 residues in the CDR3. Germline CDR1 is KGHSH and CDR2 is LQKENI. The CDR3 loop reads CASSEGQGLEKLFF. CDR3 coding DNA: TGTGCCAGCTCGGAGGGACAGGGTCTTGAAAAACTGTTTTTT.

The chain employs TRBV6-1 and TRBJ1-1, with D perhaps matching TRBD1 (5 bases). The V end was cut by 3 bases, the J end by 2 bases, with 13 bases between. The germline gives CDR1 MNHNS, CDR2 SASEGT. This CDR3 region has 15 residues. This CDR3 reads CASSDRDPTNTEAFF. CDR3 DNA: TGTGCCAGCAGTGACAGGGATCCAACAAACACTGAAGCTTTCTTT.

V is TRBV30 and J is TRBJ1-6; 8 nucleotides line up with TRBD1. The ends lost 4 bases at V and 4 bases at J; junction bases unmatched: 3. This CDR3 comprises 14 residues. Looked up from germline, CDR1 is GTSNPN and CDR2 is SVGIG (reference sequence). The CDR3: CAWTRTGYNSPLHF. The CDR3 coding sequence is TGTGCCTGGACTAGGACAGGGTATAATTCACCCCTCCACTTT. The full variable domain, in which reference TRBV30 and TRBJ1-6 provide the parts outside the CDR3, is SQTIHQWPATLVQPVGSPLSLECTVEGTSNPNLYWYRQAAGRGLQLLFYSVGIGQISSEVPQNLSASRPQDRQFILSSKKLLLSDSGFYLCAWTRTGYNSPLHFGNGTRLTVT.

In its sample, this clone was seen once. This chain joins TRBV7-3 and TRBJ2-7; 11 bases fit TRBD2. The CDR3 extends over 15 amino acids. With V trimmed by 1 base and J by 2 bases, 1 base remained unmatched. Germline assignment: CDR1 SGHTA and CDR2 FQGTGA. The CDR3 nucleotides are TGTGCCAGCAGCTTAAAGGGACTAGCGGCCTACGAGCAGTACTTC. This encodes CASSLKGLAAYEQYF.

The chain links TRBV12-5 to TRBJ1-1, with 9 bases matching TRBD1. This CDR3 spans 17 amino acids. Germline-derived CDR1 and CDR2 are LGHNT and FRNRAP. V lost 2 bases and J lost 1; bases outside the gene matches: 8. In DNA, the CDR3 is TGTGCTAGTGGTTTGTTTCTAAACAGGGGGCCGAACACTGAAGCTTTCTTT. Translation: CASGLFLNRGPNTEAFF.

V is TRBV9 and J is TRBJ2-4; 10 nucleotides align to TRBD2. Per the germline V gene, CDR1 is SGDLS and CDR2 is YYNGEE. V lost 0 bases, J lost 6 bases, and 6 bases stayed unmatched. The CDR3 sequence is 16 residues long. The CDR3: CASSVGGAGGLNIQYF. The CDR3 DNA sequence: TGTGCCAGCAGCGTAGGAGGAGCGGGAGGGTTAAACATTCAGTACTTC.

The chain joins TRBV2 to TRBJ1-5; 7 nucleotides align to TRBD1. Trimming at V came to 7 bases and at J to 5 bases, leaving 8 bases not matched to a gene. Germline V gives CDR1 SNHLY, CDR2 FYNNEI. This CDR3 region has 14 residues. The CDR3 DNA reads as TGTGCCAGCACCCCCGACAGGGCGGATCAGCCCCAGCATTTT. It is translated as CASTPDRADQPQHF. The whole variable domain, filled in from reference TRBV2 and TRBJ1-5, reads EPEVTQTPSHQVTQMGQEVILRCVPISNHLYFYWYRQILGQKVEFLVSFYNNEISEKSEIFDDQFSVERPDGSNFTLKIRSTKLEDSAMYFCASTPDRADQPQHFGDGTRLSIL.

The chain employs TRBV27 and TRBJ2-1, with 12 bases matching TRBD2. Germline values: CDR1 MNHEY, CDR2 SMNVEV (reference sequence). The CDR3 has 17 amino acids. Germline trimming cut 6 bases from V and 8 bases from J; bases unmatched to any gene: 14. CDR3 coding DNA: TGTGCCAGCAGCCGAGGACTAGCGGGGACCCTGGTATATGAGCAGTTCTTC. Its protein product is CASSRGLAGTLVYEQFF.

The CDR3 nucleotides read TGTGCCACCTCAGCGGGGGAGGCTGGCGAGCAGTACTTC. Its protein is CATSAGEAGEQYF. The chain is built from TRBV28 and TRBJ2-7; 8 bases line up with TRBD2. The ends lost 10 bases at V and 6 bases at J; junction bases unmatched: 11. The CDR3 spans 13 residues. Per the germline V gene, CDR1 is MDHEN and CDR2 is SYDVKM.

V gene TRBV5-4 combines with J gene TRBJ2-7, with TRBD2 matching over 9 bases. Per germline, CDR1 SGHNT and CDR2 YYREEE (reference sequence). V shed 3 bases and J 3 bases; nucleotides not matched to a gene: 4. This CDR3 contains 14 residues. CDR3 nucleotides: TGTGCCAGCAGCTCCGGACTAGCGCTCTACGAGCAGTACTTC. It codes for CASSSGLALYEQYF.